This record covers a single T cell receptor (beta chain). Trimming at V came to 3 bases and at J to 3 bases, leaving 3 bases not matched to a gene. Germline CDR1 reads SGHKS; CDR2 reads YYEKEE (reference sequence). There are 14 residues in the CDR3. The data are from a study of sequential checkpoint blockade in melanoma. Study overall: First-line arms were nivolumab then ipilimumab, or the reverse, randomized 1:1. After both sequences, patients received maintenance nivolumab.

Treatment specified: randomized to nivolumab then ipilimumab (arm A) or the reverse (arm B). From thawed PBMCs, live CD3+CD8+ cells negative for CD19 and CD56 were sorted. Assay used: immunoSEQ multiplex PCR; TCRdb lists only in-frame clones, some missing. The sample shows about 13,000 clones, roughly four fifths of them seen only once. J is TRBJ1-5 and V is TRBV5-5; 7 nucleotides align to TRBD1. The specimen comprised CD8+ T cells sorted from blood (inferred from file names), sampled from a patient given nivolumab and ipilimumab in sequence. This receptor was obtained from a human patient with melanoma. Some clones in this sample may be carry-over from other donors' samples. For the CDR3, the DNA is TGTGCCAGCAGCTCCGACAGGGTCAATCAGCCCCAGCATTTT. Protein: CASSSDRVNQPQHF.